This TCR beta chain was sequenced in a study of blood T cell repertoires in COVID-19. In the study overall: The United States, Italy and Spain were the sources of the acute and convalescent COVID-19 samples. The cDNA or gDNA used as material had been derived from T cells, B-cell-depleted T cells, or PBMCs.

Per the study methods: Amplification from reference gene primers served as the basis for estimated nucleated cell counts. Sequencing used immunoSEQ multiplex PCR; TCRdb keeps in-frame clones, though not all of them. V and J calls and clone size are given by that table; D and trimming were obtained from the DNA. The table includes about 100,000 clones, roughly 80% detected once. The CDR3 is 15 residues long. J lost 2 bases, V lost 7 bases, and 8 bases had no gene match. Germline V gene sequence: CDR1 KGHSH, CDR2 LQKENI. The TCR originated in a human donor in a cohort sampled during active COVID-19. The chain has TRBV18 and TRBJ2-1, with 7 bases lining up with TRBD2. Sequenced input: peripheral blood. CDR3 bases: TGTGCCAGCTACAGCGGGACGGCACCCTACAATGAGCAGTTCTTC. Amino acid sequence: CASYSGTAPYNEQFF.